This TCR beta chain was profiled in a study of a mutant IDH1 vaccine in newly diagnosed glioma. Remarks on this clone: Its antigen is undetermined.

Indicated time point: week 5, during vaccination. Topical imiquimod was applied with each vaccine dose, which held 300 ug of mutant IDH1 20-mer peptide. Sequenced by immunoSEQ multiplex PCR; TCRdb stores in-frame clones only, minus some. The sample includes tens of thousands of clones, about four fifths of them seen just once. Germline-derived CDR1 and CDR2 are MNHEY and SVGAGI. The CDR3 has 15 residues. The ends lost 6 bases at V and 3 bases at J; junction bases unmatched: 8. The material was PBMCs, obtained from a glioma patient whose treatment included an IDH1 peptide vaccine. The V gene is TRBV6-5, the J gene TRBJ2-5; 9 bases map to TRBD1. This receptor was taken from a man aged 50 or older with glioma. CDR3 in amino acids: CASRSPGTGKETQYF. DNA of the CDR3: TGTGCCAGCAGATCCCCGGGGACAGGGAAAGAGACCCAGTACTTC.